The clone carrying this T cell receptor beta chain was seen only a few times. Its antigen is currently unknown. Sequencing used immunoSEQ multiplex PCR; TCRdb keeps in-frame clones, though not all of them. The sample holds about 93,000 clones, under 90% seen once. The data were taken from a study of T cell responses to AZD1222 COVID-19 vaccine. Findings and caveats of the study: Among the donors, most were white British and more were female, and clonal diversity was possibly underestimated. Spike-specific TCR breadth and depth went up after people got two AZD1222 doses. Baseline serology detected seropositivity in only 5 to 7 AZD1222 recipients. Regions 160-218 and 743-854 held dominance among vaccine-associated CD4 TCRs, which spanned spike.

The length of the CDR3 is 13 residues. The germline CDR1 and CDR2 sequences are SGHTA and FQGNSA. V was pared by 5 bases and J by 3 bases, with 9 bases between. This sequence joins TRBV7-2 and TRBJ2-3; D is possibly TRBD2 (6 bases). Sequences were derived from peripheral blood, sampled on day 0 of MenACWY control vaccination. This TCR came from an adult in good health. The CDR3 DNA follows: TGTGCCAGCAGCACGGGACTTACAGATACGCAGTATTTT. It yields the protein CASSTGLTDTQYF. Full variable domain (rest looked up from reference TRBV7-2 and TRBJ2-3): GAGVSQSPSNKVTEKGKDVELRCDPISGHTALYWYRQSLGQGLEFLIYFQGNSAPDKSGLPSDRFSAERTGGSVSTLTIQRTQQEDSAVYLCASSTGLTDTQYFGPGTRLTVL.